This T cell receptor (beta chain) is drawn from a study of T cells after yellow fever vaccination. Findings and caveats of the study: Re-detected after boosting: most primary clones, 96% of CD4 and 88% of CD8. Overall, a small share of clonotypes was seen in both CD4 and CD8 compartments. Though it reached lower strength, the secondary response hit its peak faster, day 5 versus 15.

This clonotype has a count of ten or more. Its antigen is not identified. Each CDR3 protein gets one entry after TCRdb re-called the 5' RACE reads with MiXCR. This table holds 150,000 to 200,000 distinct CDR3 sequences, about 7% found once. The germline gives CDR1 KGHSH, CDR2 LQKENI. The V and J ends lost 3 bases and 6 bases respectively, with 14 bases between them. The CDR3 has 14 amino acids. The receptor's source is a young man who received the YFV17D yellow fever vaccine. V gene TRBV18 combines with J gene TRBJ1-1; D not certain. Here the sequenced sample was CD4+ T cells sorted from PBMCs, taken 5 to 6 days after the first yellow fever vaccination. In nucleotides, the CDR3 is TGTGCCAGCTCACCCCCGGGAATAGGCGCTGAAGCTTTCTTT. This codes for CASSPPGIGAEAFF. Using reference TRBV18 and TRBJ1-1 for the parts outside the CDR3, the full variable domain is NAGVMQNPRHLVRRRGQEARLRCSPMKGHSHVYWYRQLPEEGLKFMVYLQKENIIDESGMPKERFSAEFPKEGPSILRIQQVVRGDSAAYFCASSPPGIGAEAFFGQGTRLTVV.